The present entry profiles one T cell receptor beta chain with its context. Under the authors' procedure: By means of reference gene primer amplification, nucleated cell counts were estimated. Profiling relied on immunoSEQ multiplex PCR, and the TCRdb table lists in-frame clones only, not all of them. That table furnishes V, J and clone size, whereas the DNA furnished D and trimming. The sample has roughly 81,000 clones, over 75% seen once; the top ten hold roughly 12%. This sample is part of a study of blood T cell repertoires in COVID-19. Across the whole study: Samples representing acute and convalescent COVID-19 were sourced from the United States, Italy and Spain. In each case, the material was cDNA or gDNA derived from T cells, B-cell-depleted T cells, or PBMCs.

The TCR was taken from a man in his 70s with active or convalescent COVID-19. Sequencing was performed on peripheral blood.

The CDR3 loop reads CASSWPKTGQGNDGYTF. The CDR3 nucleotides are TGTGCCAGCAGCTGGCCGAAAACCGGACAGGGGAACGATGGCTACACCTTC. This chain joins TRBV7-8 and TRBJ1-2; 9 positions agree with TRBD1. In germline, CDR1 is SGHVS, CDR2 FQNEAQ. V was clipped by 4 bases and J by 6 bases; unmatched bases: 15. This CDR3 comprises 17 residues.